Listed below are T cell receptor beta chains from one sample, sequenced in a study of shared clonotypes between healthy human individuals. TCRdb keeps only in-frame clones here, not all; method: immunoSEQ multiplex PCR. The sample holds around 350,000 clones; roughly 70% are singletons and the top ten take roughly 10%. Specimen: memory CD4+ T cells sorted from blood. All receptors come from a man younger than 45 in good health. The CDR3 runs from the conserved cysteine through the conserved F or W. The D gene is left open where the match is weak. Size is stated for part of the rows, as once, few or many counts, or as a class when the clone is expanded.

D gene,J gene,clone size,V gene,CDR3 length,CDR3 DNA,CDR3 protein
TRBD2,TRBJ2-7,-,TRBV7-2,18,TGTGCCAGCAGCCTTGGGGGGGCTAGCGGGACTTTCTCCTACGAGCAGTACTTC,CASSLGGASGTFSYEQYF
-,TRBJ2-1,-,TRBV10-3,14,TGTGCCATCAGTGACCTCGGAACGGTTAATGAGCAGTTCTTC,CAISDLGTVNEQFF
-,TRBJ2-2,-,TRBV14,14,TGTGCCAGCAGCCAAGTACTAGTCACCGGGGAGCTGTTTTTT,CASSQVLVTGELFF
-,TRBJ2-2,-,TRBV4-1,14,TGCGCCAGCAGCCAATGGGGGGCGACCGGGGAGCTGTTTTTT,CASSQWGATGELFF
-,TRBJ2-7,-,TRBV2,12,TGTGCCAGCAACAGAGTCTCCTACGAGCAGTACTTC,CASNRVSYEQYF
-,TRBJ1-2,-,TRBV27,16,TGTGCCAGCAGCCCATTGGACCGCATCCTCCTCTATGGCTACACCTTC,CASSPLDRILLYGYTF
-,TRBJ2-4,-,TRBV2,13,TGTGCCAGCATCCAGGGGTGGGGAAACATTCAGTACTTC,CASIQGWGNIQYF
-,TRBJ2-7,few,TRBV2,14,TGTGCCAGCCAACCAATTAACAGGGATCGCGAGCAGTACTTC,CASQPINRDREQYF
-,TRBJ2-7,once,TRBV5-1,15,TGCGCCAGCAGCTTGACATATCCTACAGAAGACGAGCAGTACTTC,CASSLTYPTEDEQYF
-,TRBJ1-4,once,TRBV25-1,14,TGTGCCAGCATGGAGAGGGGCTGGAATGAAAAACTGTTTTTT,CASMERGWNEKLFF
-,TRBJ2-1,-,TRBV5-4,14,TGTGCCAGCAGCTTGACCGGTTCCTACAATGAGCAGTTCTTC,CASSLTGSYNEQFF
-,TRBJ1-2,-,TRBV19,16,TGTGCCAGTAGTATCTCCCGGGGGGCGCGGAACTATGGCTACACCTTC,CASSISRGARNYGYTF
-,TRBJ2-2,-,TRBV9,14,TGTGCCAGCAGCGTAGGGCAGGCGAGCGGGGAGCTGTTTTTT,CASSVGQASGELFF
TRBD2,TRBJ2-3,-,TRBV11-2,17,TGTGCCAGCAGCTTAGATCTCGAACTAGCGGGGCTAGATACGCAGTATTTT,CASSLDLELAGLDTQYF
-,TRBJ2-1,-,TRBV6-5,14,TGTGCCAGCAGTTTCCGGCCTATCTACAATGAGCAGTTCTTC,CASSFRPIYNEQFF
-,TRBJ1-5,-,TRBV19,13,TGTGCCAGTAGTTTCGACGGCAATCAGCCCCAGCATTTT,CASSFDGNQPQHF
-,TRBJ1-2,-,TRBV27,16,TGTGCCAGCAGTTCCCTGGGGAGGGCCCTTGATGGTGGCTACACCTTC,CASSSLGRALDGGYTF
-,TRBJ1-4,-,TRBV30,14,TGTGCCTGGAGTGTAATTATGGCAGAGGGAAAACTGTTTTTT,CAWSVIMAEGKLFF
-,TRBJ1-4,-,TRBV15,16,TGTGCCACCAGCAGAGCCCGAGGGGCCGGTGATGAAAAACTGTTTTTT,CATSRARGAGDEKLFF
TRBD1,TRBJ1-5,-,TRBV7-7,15,TGTGCTAGCAGCCGGAACAGGGGGCTGGATCAGCCCCAGCATTTT,CASSRNRGLDQPQHF
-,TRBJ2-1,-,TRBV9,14,TGTGCCAGCAGCGTAGGAGAGATCTACAATGAGCAGTTCTTC,CASSVGEIYNEQFF